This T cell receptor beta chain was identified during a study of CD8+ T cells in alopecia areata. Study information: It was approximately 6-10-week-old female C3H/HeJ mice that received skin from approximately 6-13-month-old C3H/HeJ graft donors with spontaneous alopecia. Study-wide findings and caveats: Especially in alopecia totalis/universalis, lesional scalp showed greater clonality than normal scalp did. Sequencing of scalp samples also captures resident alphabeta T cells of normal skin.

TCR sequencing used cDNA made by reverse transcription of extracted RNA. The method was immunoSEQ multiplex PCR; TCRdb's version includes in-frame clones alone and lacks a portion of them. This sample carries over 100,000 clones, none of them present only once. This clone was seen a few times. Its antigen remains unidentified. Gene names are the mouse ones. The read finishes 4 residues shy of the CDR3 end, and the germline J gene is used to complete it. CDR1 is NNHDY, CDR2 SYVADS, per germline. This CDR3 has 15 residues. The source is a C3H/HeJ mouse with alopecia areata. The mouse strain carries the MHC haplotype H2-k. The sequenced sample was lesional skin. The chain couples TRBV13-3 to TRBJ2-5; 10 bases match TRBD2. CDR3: CASSSDWGRDDTQYF. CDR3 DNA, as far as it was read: TGTGCCAGCAGTTCGGACTGGGGGAGGGACGAC.